The 9 T cell receptor beta chains presented below share a single source sample, sequenced in a study of control samples from healthy donors and cancer patients. Produced via immunoSEQ multiplex PCR; TCRdb's table is partial and in-frame only. This sample carries approximately 220,000 clones, around 94% of them seen once, and the ten largest clones take 1.5%. Material for sequencing was blood. All receptors derive from a man aged 50 to 60 in good health.

The chain is built from TRBV27 and TRBJ1-2; D is perhaps TRBD1 (5 bases). Germline V gene lookup returns CDR1 MNHEY and CDR2 SMNVEV (reference sequence). With 5 bases removed from V and 4 bases from J, the gap between germline ends came to 14 bases. This CDR3 has 14 amino acids. The CDR3 here is CASSDGARGYGYTF. For the CDR3, the DNA is TGTGCCAGCAGTGATGGGGCGCGAGGCTATGGCTACACCTTC.

The rearrangement joins TRBV9 to TRBJ2-2; no clear D gene. Germline values: CDR1 SGDLS, CDR2 YYNGEE. The V end lost 0 bases, the J end lost 6 bases, and 9 bases lay between the germline ends. This CDR3 comprises 14 residues. CDR3 sequence reads: CASSVESPAGELFF. The CDR3 coding sequence is TGTGCCAGCAGCGTAGAAAGCCCGGCCGGGGAGCTGTTTTTT.

The chain recombines TRBV28 with TRBJ2-1, with 15 bases matching TRBD2. V was clipped by 0 bases and J by 10 bases; unmatched bases: 1. This CDR3 spans 15 amino acids. Germline-derived CDR1 and CDR2 are MDHEN and SYDVKM. In nucleotides, the CDR3 is TGTGCCAGCAGTTTATGGGGACTAGCGGGGGGAGAGCAGTTCTTC. It codes for CASSLWGLAGGEQFF.

The V and J genes are TRBV19 and TRBJ2-2; 10 bases match TRBD2. The CDR3 loop spans 15 amino acids. Germline assignment: CDR1 LNHDA and CDR2 SQIVND (reference sequence). Trimming cost V 6 bases and J 0 bases; bases outside gene matches: 1. The CDR3 bases are TGTGCCAGTAGCGGACTAGCGGCGAACACCGGGGAGCTGTTTTTT. Protein product: CASSGLAANTGELFF.

The chain employs TRBV6-6 and TRBJ1-2; possibly TRBD1 for D (6 bases). Germline CDR1 reads MNHNY; CDR2 reads SVGAGI (reference sequence). The CDR3 contains 12 residues. The V end was cut by 5 bases, the J end by 6 bases, with 10 bases between. CDR3 DNA: TGTGCCAGCAGTGCCAACAGGGATGGCTACACCTTC. Translating gives CASSANRDGYTF.

The J gene is TRBJ2-2, the V gene TRBV6-6, with D hard to call. Trimming removed 2 bases at V and 3 bases at J, with 10 bases between. Germline loops: CDR1 MNHNY, CDR2 SVGAGI (reference sequence). The CDR3 has 15 amino acids. The CDR3 is CASSYRPSYTGELFF. For the CDR3, the DNA is TGTGCCAGCAGTTACCGACCTTCATACACCGGGGAGCTGTTTTTT.

The CDR3 DNA follows: TGCGCCAGCATAACTAATCCCGGGACGGGGAACACTGAAGCTTTCTTT. This gives the protein CASITNPGTGNTEAFF. V gene TRBV10-2 combines with J gene TRBJ1-1; D possibly corresponds to TRBD1 (5 bases). Germline CDR1 WSHSY, CDR2 SAAADI. This CDR3 contains 16 residues. V was shortened by 7 bases and J by 1 base, with 19 bases between the two germline ends.

The chain combines TRBV5-5 with TRBJ2-7, with D maybe TRBD1 (5 bases). Germline V CDR1 and CDR2: SGHKS, YYEKEE (reference sequence). This CDR3 is 15 amino acids long. V was cut by 4 bases and J by 5 bases, with 19 bases left in between. CDR3 in amino acids: CASSHQGAIGNEQYF. DNA for the CDR3: TGTGCCAGCAGCCACCAAGGGGCAATAGGGAACGAGCAGTACTTC.

Concerning this clone: Other nucleotide sequences from this sample produce the same CDR3. The chain carries TRBV5-1 and TRBJ1-1; 8 bases agree with TRBD1. CDR1 is SGHRS and CDR2 is YFSETQ in the germline V gene. This CDR3 has 13 amino acids. V lost 5 bases to trimming and J lost 0 bases; unmatched junction nucleotides: 0. As DNA, the CDR3 is TGCGCCAGCAGGACAGGGGTGAACACTGAAGCTTTCTTT. Its protein is CASRTGVNTEAFF.